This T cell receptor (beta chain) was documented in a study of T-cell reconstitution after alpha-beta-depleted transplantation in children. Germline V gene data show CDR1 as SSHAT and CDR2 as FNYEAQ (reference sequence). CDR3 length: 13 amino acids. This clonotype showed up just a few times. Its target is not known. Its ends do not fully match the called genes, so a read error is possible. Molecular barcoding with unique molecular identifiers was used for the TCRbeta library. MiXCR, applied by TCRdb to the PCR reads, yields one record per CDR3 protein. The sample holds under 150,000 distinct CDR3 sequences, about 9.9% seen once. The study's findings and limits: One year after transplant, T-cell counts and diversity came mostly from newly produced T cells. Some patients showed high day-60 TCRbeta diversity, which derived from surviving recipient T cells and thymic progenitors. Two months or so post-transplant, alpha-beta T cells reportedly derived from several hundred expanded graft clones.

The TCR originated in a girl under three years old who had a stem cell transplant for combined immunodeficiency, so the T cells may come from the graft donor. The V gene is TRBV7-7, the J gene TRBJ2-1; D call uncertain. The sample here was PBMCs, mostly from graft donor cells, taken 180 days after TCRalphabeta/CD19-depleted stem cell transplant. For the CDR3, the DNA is TGTGCTAGCAGCACCTCAAATGGGAATGAGCAGTTCTTC. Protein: CASSTSNGNEQFF.